Listed here are 20 T cell receptor beta chains from one sample, sequenced in a study of T cells in women clearing cervical HPV infection. The protocol was immunoSEQ multiplex PCR, while the TCRdb copy is restricted to in-frame clones and leaves out a portion. The sample table includes approximately 35,000 clones. The sequencing sample was made of blood buffy coat. The receptor set was obtained from a woman between 18 and 69 years old with a cervical HPV16 infection that either progressed to CIN3+ or cleared (not recorded which).

As to this clone: The CDR3 end lies 3 residues beyond the end of the read and is filled in from the germline J gene. The chain carries TRBV28 and TRBJ1-3; tentative D call: TRBD1 (5 bases). The CDR3 runs to 14 residues. The germline V gene has CDR1 MDHEN and CDR2 SYDVKM. The V end was cut by 5 bases, the J end by 5 bases, with 13 bases between. The covered CDR3 bases are TGTGCCAGCAGTCCTCAGGGTTCTAGAAACACC. This codes for CASSPQGSRNT. The whole CDR3 protein is CASSPQGSRNTIYF.

As to this clone: The read ends 3 residues early relative to the CDR3; the germline J gene fills the gap. The chain carries TRBV12-3 or TRBV12-4 and TRBJ2-2, with D possibly matching TRBD1 (5 bases). The V end was cut by 4 bases, the J end by 4 bases, with 16 bases between. This CDR3 contains 16 residues. The sequenced CDR3 bases are TGTGCCAGCAGTTCGTCTCCCCAGGGTGGCACCGGGGAG. Protein: CASSSSPQGGTGE. The CDR3 as a whole reads CASSSSPQGGTGELFF.

CDR3 residues: CASIGGGSEAFF. The sequenced part of the CDR3 DNA is TGCGCCAGCATCGGAGGGGGTTCTGAA. The chain uses TRBV5-1 and TRBJ1-1, with D possibly TRBD1 on 6 matching bases. The read finishes 3 residues shy of the CDR3 end, and the germline J gene is used to complete it. Germline CDR1 reads SGHRS; CDR2 reads YFSETQ. This CDR3 region has 12 residues. V was pared by 6 bases and J by 6 bases, with 12 bases between. Filled out from reference TRBV5-1 and TRBJ1-1, the complete variable domain reads KAGVTQTPRYLIKTRGQQVTLSCSPISGHRSVSWYQQTPGQGLQFLFEYFSETQRNKGNFPGRFSGRQFSNSRSEMNVSTLELGDSALYLCASIGGGSEAFFGQGTRLTVV.

A remark on this clone: The read finishes 3 residues shy of the CDR3 end, and the germline J gene is used to complete it. The V call is TRBV12-3 or TRBV12-4, the J call TRBJ1-1; 7 bases are a match to TRBD1. V was pared by 2 bases and J by 0 bases, with 6 bases of the junction left unmatched. This CDR3 is 16 amino acids long. The sequenced CDR3 bases are TGTGCCAGCAGTTTAAGGCAGGGGGAGATGAACACTGAA. Translating gives CASSLRQGEMNTE. The full CDR3 is CASSLRQGEMNTEAFF.

In regard to this clone: A junction end diverges from the germline sequence, so it may reflect a read error. The read stops 3 residues short of the end of the CDR3; the missing end is completed from the germline J gene. Within the sample, other DNA sequences also encode this same CDR3. The gene calls are TRBV18 and TRBJ1-3; 7 bases are a match to TRBD1. Per germline, CDR1 KGHSH and CDR2 LQKENI. The CDR3 loop spans 19 amino acids. This CDR3 is CASSPKTGTKPGSGNTIYF. The sequenced CDR3 bases are TGTGCCAGCTCACCCAAGACAGGGACCAAACCGGGATCTGGAAACACA.

In the case of this clone: From the germline J gene comes the end of the CDR3, since the read stops 3 residues before it. The genes are TRBV7-6 and TRBJ2-2; D gene ambiguous. Germline CDR1 SGHVS, CDR2 FNYEAQ. CDR3 length equals 15 residues. V gave up 4 bases and J gave up 4 bases, with 13 bases separating them. The CDR3 sequence: CASSSNGGSTGELFF. CDR3 DNA, as far as it was read: TGTGCCAGCAGCTCAAACGGCGGAAGCACCGGGGAG.

For this clone: With the read ending 3 residues before the CDR3 end, the germline J gene is used to fill in that end. The chain has TRBV18 and TRBJ2-7; 7 bases are shared with TRBD2. Germline assignment: CDR1 KGHSH and CDR2 LQKENI. V dropped 5 bases and J dropped 2; count of bases not matched to a gene: 3. This CDR3 region has 13 residues. The sequenced part of the CDR3 DNA is TGTGCCAGCTCAGGGAGGGGTGCCTACGAG. Protein product: CASSGRGAYE. The whole CDR3 region reads CASSGRGAYEQYF.

Comment on this clone: The read finishes 3 residues shy of the CDR3 end, and the germline J gene is used to complete it. V usage is TRBV5-6 and J usage is TRBJ2-3; the match to TRBD2 covers 11 bases. Germline V gives CDR1 SGHDT, CDR2 YYEEEE. CDR3 length equals 15 residues. Trimming at V came to 2 bases and at J to 4 bases, leaving 3 bases not matched to a gene. CDR3 DNA (partial): TGTGCCAGCAGCTTTGTAGCGGGGGGGGCAGATACG. Translated: CASSFVAGGADT. The full CDR3 protein is CASSFVAGGADTQYF.

With regard to this clone: The read ends 3 residues shy of where the CDR3 ends; the end is completed using the germline J gene. The rearrangement links TRBV7-9 to TRBJ1-2, with D possibly being TRBD1 (6 bases). The CDR3 sequence is 14 residues long. Germline V gives CDR1 SEHNR, CDR2 FQNEAQ (reference sequence). CDR3 region: CASSLVGGSYDYTF. The CDR3 DNA, read in part, is TGTGCCAGCAGCTTAGTTGGGGGCTCCTACGAC.

Note on this clone: The CDR3 end lies 3 residues beyond the end of the read and is filled in from the germline J gene. The chain has TRBV5-1 and TRBJ1-6; D remains ambiguous. The CDR3 length is 17 residues. Germline CDR1 and CDR2: SGHRS and YFSETQ. V was shortened by 5 bases and J by 0 bases, with 15 bases between the two germline ends. CDR3 bases read: TGCGCCAGCAGTCCCCACTACACGACCTCCTATAATTCACCC. Amino acid sequence: CASSPHYTTSYNSP. The whole CDR3 reads CASSPHYTTSYNSPLHF.

To note about this clone: The read halts 3 residues ahead of the CDR3 end, with the missing end drawn from the germline J gene. The identical CDR3 is also encoded by other nucleotide sequences in the sample. The chain couples TRBV11-2 to TRBJ1-2, with D maybe TRBD1 (5 bases). Germline V lookup: CDR1 SGHAT, CDR2 FQNNGV. There are 13 residues in the CDR3. The covered CDR3 bases are TGTGCCAGCAGCTTACAGGGTTATGGGGGC. Protein sequence: CASSLQGYGG. The entire CDR3 is CASSLQGYGGYTF.

Regarding this clone: The read gets to within 3 residues of the CDR3 end, and the germline J gene fills in the rest. The V call is TRBV7-2, the J call TRBJ1-5; TRBD1 might be the D (6 bases). Deletions cut 5 bases from V and 5 bases from J, with 13 bases between. Germline values: CDR1 SGHTA, CDR2 FQGNSA. The length of the CDR3 is 14 residues. CDR3 sequence reads: CASSTGQWDQPQHF. The sequenced part of the CDR3 DNA is TGTGCCAGCAGCACAGGACAGTGGGATCAGCCC. Filled out from reference TRBV7-2 and TRBJ1-5, the complete variable domain reads GAGVSQSPSNKVTEKGKDVELRCDPISGHTALYWYRQSLGQGLEFLIYFQGNSAPDKSGLPSDRFSAERTGGSVSTLTIQRTQQEDSAVYLCASSTGQWDQPQHFGDGTRLSIL.

As to this clone: The missing CDR3 end, 3 residues past where the read stops, is filled in from the germline J gene. V and J are TRBV2 and TRBJ2-7; TRBD1 aligns across 9 bases. This CDR3 region has 13 residues. V trimming: 6 bases; J trimming: 5 bases; junction bases outside the gene matches: 5. The germline gives CDR1 SNHLY, CDR2 FYNNEI. The CDR3 bases that were read are TGTGCCAGCAGAACAGGGGGCCTCGACGAG. This codes for CASRTGGLDE. The entire CDR3 protein reads CASRTGGLDEQYF.

CDR3 sequence: CASSAAGTETGELFF. The sequenced CDR3 bases are TGTGCCAGCAGCGCCGCCGGGACAGAAACCGGGGAG. J is TRBJ2-2 and V is TRBV7-8, with 7 bases identical to TRBD1. The missing CDR3 end, 3 residues past where the read stops, is filled in from the germline J gene. This CDR3 is 15 amino acids long. J gave up 5 bases and V 5 bases, and 8 bases lay outside the gene matches. The germline CDR1 and CDR2 sequences are SGHVS and FQNEAQ.

Points on this clone: Read sequence stops 3 residues before the CDR3 end, and the germline J gene provides the missing end. The genes are TRBV7-9 and TRBJ2-2; D not resolved. CDR3 length equals 14 residues. Germline-derived CDR1 and CDR2 are SEHNR and FQNEAQ (reference sequence). The V end was cut by 6 bases, the J end by 8 bases, with 16 bases between. The CDR3 protein is CASSFETPGGELFF. Partial CDR3 DNA: TGTGCCAGCAGTTTTGAGACGCCCGGGGGGGAG.

About this clone itself: The read is 3 residues too short to cover the CDR3 end, so that end is filled in from the germline J gene. This chain joins TRBV7-8 and TRBJ1-2; no reliable D call. This CDR3 comprises 15 residues. Germline-derived CDR1 and CDR2 are SGHVS and FQNEAQ. This CDR3 reads CASSYTSDTTYDYTF. The CDR3 bases that were read are TGTGCCAGCAGCTACACGAGTGACACAACCTACGAC.

Notes on this clone: The read falls 3 residues short of the CDR3 end, and the missing part is taken from the germline J gene. The gene calls are TRBV6-2 or TRBV6-3 and TRBJ2-2, with TRBD1 matching 7 bases. CDR1 is MNHEY, CDR2 SVGEGT, per germline. V shed 6 bases and J 0 bases; nucleotides not matched to a gene: 10. The CDR3 contains 17 residues. This CDR3 is CASSFGPGQSNTGELFF. The covered CDR3 bases are TGTGCCAGCAGCTTCGGACCGGGACAGTCGAACACCGGGGAG.

A remark on this clone: The missing CDR3 end, 3 residues past where the read stops, is filled in from the germline J gene. V is TRBV18 and J is TRBJ2-1, with a possible D match to TRBD1 (5 bases). Germline CDR1 reads KGHSH; CDR2 reads LQKENI. The CDR3 is 21 residues long. V was cut by 3 bases and J by 8 bases, with 35 bases left in between. CDR3 bases read: TGTGCCAGCTCACCCGCTTTAACCAGCTCTGATTTTATCCGTCCACAGGATGAG. Protein sequence: CASSPALTSSDFIRPQDE. The full CDR3 protein is CASSPALTSSDFIRPQDEQFF.

Notes on this clone: The CDR3 end falls 3 residues outside the read, so it is completed with the germline J gene. The sample contains more than one DNA sequence encoding this CDR3. This chain joins TRBV18 and TRBJ1-3; a weak D match, TRBD1 (5 bases). CDR1 KGHSH and CDR2 LQKENI come from the germline V gene. There are 15 residues in the CDR3. The V end was cut by 0 bases, the J end by 1 base, with 7 bases between. CDR3 region: CASSPPGGSGNTIYF. CDR3 bases read: TGTGCCAGCTCACCACCGGGGGGTTCTGGAAACACC. The full variable domain, with the rest looked up from reference TRBV18 and TRBJ1-3, is NAGVMQNPRHLVRRRGQEARLRCSPMKGHSHVYWYRQLPEEGLKFMVYLQKENIIDESGMPKERFSAEFPKEGPSILRIQQVVRGDSAAYFCASSPPGGSGNTIYFGEGSWLTVV.

With regard to this clone: The CDR3 end lies 3 residues beyond the end of the read and is filled in from the germline J gene. This chain uses TRBV19 with TRBJ2-1; 12 positions match TRBD2. Germline CDR1 reads LNHDA; CDR2 reads SQIVND (reference sequence). J gave up 7 bases and V 5 bases, and 9 bases lay outside the gene matches. The CDR3 runs 16 residues. The CDR3 DNA, read in part, is TGTGCCAGTAGTCTGACCTCTAGCGGGGGGGGGAATGAG. As protein: CASSLTSSGGGNE. The CDR3 in its entirety is CASSLTSSGGGNEQFF.